This T cell receptor (beta chain) originates from a study of T cell responses to AZD1222 COVID-19 vaccine. TCRdb's copy holds only in-frame clones and misses some; the assay was immunoSEQ multiplex PCR. Of about 120,000 clones in the sample, more than 85% are singletons; the top ten hold roughly 3.1%. Germline CDR1 and CDR2: LNHNV and YYDKDF (reference sequence). The CDR3 sequence is 15 residues long. V lost 0 bases to trimming and J lost 6 bases, with 14 bases between them. Broader study findings: Unmutated regions of variants are reportedly targeted by nearly half of spike-specific TCRs. Vaccine-associated CD4 TCRs ranged over spike, dominating at 160-218 and 743-854. Repertoires were sampled only after the peak T cell response.

The study pooled second doses at about 4 or about 12 weeks. About this clone itself: The antigen is undetermined.

The sequencing used peripheral blood, collected 28 days after the second AZD1222 dose. The source is an adult who received the AZD1222 COVID-19 vaccine. This chain joins TRBV15 and TRBJ1-1; tentatively, D is TRBD1 (5 bases). Here the CDR3 reads CATSRDSRGESEAFF. The CDR3, as DNA: TGTGCCACCAGCAGAGATAGTCGGGGGGAATCTGAAGCTTTCTTT.